This T cell receptor (beta chain) came from a study of cytomegalovirus exposure and HLA in healthy donors. Primers for the PCR totalled 60 Vbeta and 13 Jbeta. Assay: immunoSEQ multiplex PCR; the TCRdb copy retains only in-frame clones and omits some. The sample consists of some 200,000 clones, approximately 9.5% of them appearing once. The CDR3 runs to 14 residues. Looked up from germline, CDR1 is SGHDN and CDR2 is FVKESK. There are a few counts of this clone. A junction end diverges from the germline sequence, so it may reflect a read error. The chain has TRBV14 and TRBJ2-2, with 7 bases identical to TRBD2. Source material: PBMCs. The TCR originated in a woman aged 25 to 39 in good health and CMV-seropositive. CDR3 nucleotides: TGTGCCAGCAGGGGAGGGAGCCCTACCGGGGAGCTGCTTTTT. Its translation is CASRGGSPTGELLF. Looking up the rest from reference TRBV14 and TRBJ2-2 gives the full variable domain: EAGVTQFPSHSVIEKGQTVTLRCDPISGHDNLYWYRRVMGKEIKFLLHFVKESKQDESGMPNNRFLAERTGGTYSTLKVQPAELEDSGVYFCASRGGSPTGELLFGEGSRLTVL.